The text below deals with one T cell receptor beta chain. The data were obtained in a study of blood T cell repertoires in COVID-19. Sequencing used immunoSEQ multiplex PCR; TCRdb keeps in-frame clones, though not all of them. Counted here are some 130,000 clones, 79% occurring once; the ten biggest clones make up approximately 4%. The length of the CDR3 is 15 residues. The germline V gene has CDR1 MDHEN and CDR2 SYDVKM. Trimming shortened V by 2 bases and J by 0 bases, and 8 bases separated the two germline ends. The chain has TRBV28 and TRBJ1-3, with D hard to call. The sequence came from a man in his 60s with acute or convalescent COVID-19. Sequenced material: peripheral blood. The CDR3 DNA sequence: TGTGCCAGCAGTTTAGAGGGATACTCTGGAAACACCATATATTTT. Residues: CASSLEGYSGNTIYF.